This T cell receptor beta chain was documented in a study of T cells in Graves' hyperthyroidism and ophthalmopathy. Amplified TCR beta CDR3 regions derived from RNA transcripts. First-round RT-PCR targeting the TCR CDR3 was performed with the HTBI primer set. TCRdb redid the calling of the multiplex PCR reads with MiXCR, one entry per CDR3 protein. The sample shows some 500,000 distinct CDR3 sequences, about an eighth of them seen only once. Study-level findings and limits: With a median lead of approximately 6.4 months before onset, the model predicted ophthalmopathy. Blood also held most thyroid clonotypes expanded beyond 0.001.

About this clonotype itself: The antigen is undetermined.

The source of this sequence is a woman aged 18 to 35 with Graves' hyperthyroidism. Sequencing was carried out using blood.

The DNA of the CDR3 is TGTGCCAGCAGCCGGGACGGAACTCTGAGCAATCAGCCCCAGCATTTT. This translates into CASSRDGTLSNQPQHF. The chain combines TRBV7-9 with TRBJ1-5; TRBD1 is a possible D gene (5 bases). The V gene lost 5 bases and the J gene lost 1 base, with 15 bases spanning the gap. CDR1 SEHNR and CDR2 FQNEAQ come from the germline V gene (reference sequence). The length of the CDR3 is 16 residues.